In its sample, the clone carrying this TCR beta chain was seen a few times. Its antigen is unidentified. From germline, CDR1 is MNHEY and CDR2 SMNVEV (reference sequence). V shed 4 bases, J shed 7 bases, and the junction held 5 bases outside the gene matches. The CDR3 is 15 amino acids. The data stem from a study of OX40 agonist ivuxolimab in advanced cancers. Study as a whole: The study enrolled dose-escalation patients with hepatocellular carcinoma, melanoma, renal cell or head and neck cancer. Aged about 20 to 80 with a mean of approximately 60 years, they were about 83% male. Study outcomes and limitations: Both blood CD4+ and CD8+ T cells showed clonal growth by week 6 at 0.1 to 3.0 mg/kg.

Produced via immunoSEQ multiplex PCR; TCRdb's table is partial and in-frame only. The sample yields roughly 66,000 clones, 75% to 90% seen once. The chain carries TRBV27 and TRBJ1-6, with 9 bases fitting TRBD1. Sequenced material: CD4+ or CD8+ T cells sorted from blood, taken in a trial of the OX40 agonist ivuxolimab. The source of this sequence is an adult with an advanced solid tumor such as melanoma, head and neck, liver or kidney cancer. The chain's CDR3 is CASSSDRGGNSPLHF. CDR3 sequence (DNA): TGTGCCAGCAGTTCTGACAGGGGGGGAAATTCACCCCTCCACTTT.